The TCR beta chain under discussion was sequenced for a study of CD8+ T cells in alopecia areata. At the level of the study: Those patients who were treated received oral tofacitinib, which was given at 5 to 10 mg twice daily for moderate-to-severe alopecia areata.

The CDR3 covers 11 residues. V shed 7 bases and J shed 7 bases, with 14 bases lying between them. The V gene's germline CDR1 is SQVTM and CDR2 ANQGSEA. RNA extraction and reverse transcription yielded cDNA as sequencing template. Assay used: immunoSEQ multiplex PCR; TCRdb lists only in-frame clones, some missing. The table has more than 150,000 clones, 59% seen once. This clone was seen more than once but under ten times. It was from PBMCs that CD4+ and CD8+ T cells were sorted. The sequencing here drew on CD4+ T cells sorted from blood, taken at week 0. The V call is TRBV29-1, the J call TRBJ2-7; D perhaps matches TRBD2 (6 bases). The source of this sequence is a human donor with alopecia areata. The CDR3 sequence: CSAGVGREQYF. The CDR3, as DNA: TGCAGCGCGGGGGTTGGTCGGGAGCAGTACTTC.